This T cell receptor (beta chain) was documented in a study of blood T cell repertoires in COVID-19. About the study: The samples span acute and convalescent COVID-19 from the United States, Italy and Spain. The analysed material was cDNA or gDNA that came from T cells, B-cell-depleted T cells, or PBMCs.

Original data processing: Counts of nucleated cells, estimated from reference gene primer amplification, were obtained. Data came from immunoSEQ multiplex PCR; TCRdb stores just in-frame clones and leaves some out. V and J calls and clone size are as listed in that table; D and trimming were resolved from the DNA. The table lists tens of thousands of clones, approximately 84% of them singletons. V was trimmed by 0 bases and J by 4 bases, leaving 13 bases between them. Germline V lookup: CDR1 SGHRS, CDR2 YFSETQ. The CDR3 length is 15 residues. The chain links TRBV5-1 to TRBJ1-2, with D uncertain. Input material: peripheral blood. The TCR originated in a human donor in a cohort sampled during active COVID-19. The DNA of the CDR3 is TGCGCCAGCAGCTTGGATACGGGGTCAGGCTATGGCTACACCTTC. It codes for CASSLDTGSGYGYTF.